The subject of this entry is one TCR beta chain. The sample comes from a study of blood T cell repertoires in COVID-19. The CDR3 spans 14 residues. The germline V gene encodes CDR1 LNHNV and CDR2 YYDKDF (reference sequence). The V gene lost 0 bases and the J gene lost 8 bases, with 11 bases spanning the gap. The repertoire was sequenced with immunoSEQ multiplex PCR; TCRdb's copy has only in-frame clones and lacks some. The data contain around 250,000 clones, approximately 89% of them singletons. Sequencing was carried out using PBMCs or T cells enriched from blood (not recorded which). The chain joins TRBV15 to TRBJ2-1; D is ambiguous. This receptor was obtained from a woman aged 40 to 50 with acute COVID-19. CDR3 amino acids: CATSRDRVADEQFF. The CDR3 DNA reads TGTGCCACCAGCAGAGATCGGGTAGCAGATGAGCAGTTCTTC.